This section outlines one TCR beta chain sequence together with its context. The antigen remains undetermined. The CDR3 loop spans 15 amino acids. The V end lost 0 bases, the J end lost 4 bases, and 10 bases lay between the germline ends. Germline-derived CDR1 and CDR2 are SGHTA and FQGNSA. Each PCR replicate from the sorted subsets contained 150 to 250 ng DNA, which is 30,000 or so T cell genomes. The assay was immunoSEQ multiplex PCR, and TCRdb's table has in-frame clones only and misses some. The sample contains some 1.5 million clones, roughly 96% of which appear only once. The record originates from a study of shared clonotypes between healthy human individuals. Study-wide points: Even with large depth, rarefaction showed that sorted-subset sequencing was incomplete.

CD4+ cell separation produced CD45RA+ naive and CD45RA-negative memory subsets. This chain connects TRBV7-2 to TRBJ2-1; a possible D gene is TRBD1 (5 bases). Sequenced material: naive CD4+ T cells sorted from blood. Subset in this sample: CD45RA+ positively selected. The TCR originated in a man aged 30-40 years in good health. The CDR3 region has the DNA TGTGCCAGCAGCTTAGCCGGACAAATGTACAATGAGCAGTTCTTC. The encoded protein is CASSLAGQMYNEQFF.